This passage covers 27 T cell receptor beta chains from one sample sequenced in a study of T cell responses to AZD1222 COVID-19 vaccine (dated by TCRdb to the early 2020s). The receptor library was made with the immunoSEQ multiplex PCR assay. The source is immuneACCESS, and TCRdb retained only in-frame sequences with V and J called. Part of the clones is not carried over; for the studies checked, unresolved V genes explain less than half of this, and the remainder is unexplained. The sample data list around 120,000 clones, and about 94% of these were observed just once. In total, the top ten clones hold more than 2% of the sample. Read against the paper, the sample's time point label means: baseline before first vaccination. Source: peripheral blood, taken on day 0 of AZD1222 vaccination. The receptors were sampled from an adult in good health.

The rearrangement links TRBV6-5 to TRBJ1-5; D remains unclear. This CDR3 spans 14 amino acids. Trimming pared 5 bases from V and 0 bases from J, leaving 8 bases between. The germline gives CDR1 MNHEY, CDR2 SVGAGI. The CDR3 sequence: CASSTGLSNQPQHF. CDR3 bases: TGTGCCAGCAGTACCGGACTTAGCAATCAGCCCCAGCATTTT.

This rearrangement joins TRBV4-1 to TRBJ1-5; 9 bases map to TRBD1. V lost 3 bases, J lost 4 bases, and 10 bases stayed unmatched. The CDR3 loop spans 17 amino acids. Germline assignment: CDR1 MGHRA and CDR2 YSYEKL. The CDR3 region is CASSHYPGQGNNQPQHF. The DNA for the CDR3 is TGCGCCAGCAGCCATTATCCGGGACAGGGAAATAATCAGCCCCAGCATTTT.

The chain joins TRBV6-2 or TRBV6-3 to TRBJ1-4, with 10 bases that match TRBD1. The CDR3 extends over 14 amino acids. After removal of 6 bases from V and 8 bases from J, the junction contained 6 bases not matched to a gene. Germline loops: CDR1 MNHEY, CDR2 SVGEGT. The CDR3 spells CASSDRGLEEKLFF. CDR3 bases: TGTGCCAGCAGCGACAGGGGGCTAGAGGAAAAACTGTTTTTT.

The genes are TRBV18 and TRBJ1-2, with 9 bases lining up with TRBD1. CDR3 length: 14 residues. CDR1 is KGHSH, CDR2 LQKENI, per germline. The V segment lost 2 bases and the J segment 5 bases; nucleotides outside the gene matches: 3. CDR3 DNA: TGTGCCAGCTCACCAGGACAGGGGCGATATGGCTACACCTTC. This translates into CASSPGQGRYGYTF.

The chain uses TRBV2 and TRBJ2-7, with a tentative D call TRBD1 (7 bases). Germline V gene lookup returns CDR1 SNHLY and CDR2 FYNNEI. With 6 bases removed from V and 2 bases from J, the gap between germline ends came to 11 bases. This CDR3 contains 13 residues. CDR3 sequence reads: CASRRDSPYEQYF. The CDR3, as DNA: TGTGCCAGCAGGCGGGACAGTCCCTACGAGCAGTACTTC.

The chain uses TRBV11-3 and TRBJ1-1, with D possibly TRBD1 on 5 matching bases. V was shortened by 5 bases and J by 1 base, with 14 bases between the two germline ends. Looked up from germline, CDR1 is SGHNT and CDR2 is YENEEA. The CDR3 is 15 amino acids. The CDR3 protein is CASSQRRGSNTEAFF. CDR3 sequence (DNA): TGTGCCAGCAGCCAAAGAAGGGGTTCGAACACTGAAGCTTTCTTT.

This clone was detected once. The chain has TRBV27 and TRBJ2-1; D gene unclear. Trimming pared 3 bases from V and 5 bases from J, leaving 8 bases between. The CDR3 runs to 13 residues. The germline CDR1 and CDR2 sequences are MNHEY and SMNVEV (reference sequence). The DNA of the CDR3 is TGTGCCAGCAGTTTGTCGGAAAACAATGAGCAGTTCTTC. It translates to CASSLSENNEQFF.

V is TRBV3-1 (or the pseudogene TRBV3-2) and J is TRBJ1-2; D is possibly TRBD1 (6 bases). V was trimmed by 1 base and J by 8 bases, leaving 14 bases between them. The CDR3 has 14 amino acids. The V gene's germline CDR1 is LGHDT and CDR2 YNNKEL (reference sequence). CDR3: CASSQVLRGGGYTF. Here the CDR3 DNA reads TGTGCCAGCAGCCAAGTCCTCAGGGGCGGAGGCTACACCTTC.

The J gene is TRBJ1-2, the V gene TRBV6-5; D gene ambiguous. With 7 bases removed from V and 2 bases from J, the gap between germline ends came to 8 bases. Germline CDR1 is MNHEY and CDR2 is SVGAGI. The CDR3 has 12 amino acids. This CDR3 is CASTRRNYGYTF. CDR3 bases: TGTGCCAGCACGCGGAGGAACTATGGCTACACCTTC.

The chain has TRBV18 and TRBJ1-6; the match to TRBD1 covers 8 bases. The CDR3 spans 16 residues. Germline-derived CDR1 and CDR2 are KGHSH and LQKENI. The J segment lost 6 bases and the V segment lost 4 bases, leaving 8 bases of the junction unmatched. CDR3 amino acids: CASSLSRDRLNSPLHF. As DNA, the CDR3 is TGTGCCAGCTCACTGTCCCGGGACAGGCTTAATTCACCCCTCCACTTT.

V and J are TRBV11-2 and TRBJ2-1; 14 positions agree with TRBD2. CDR3 length: 18 residues. Germline trimming cut 6 bases from V and 3 bases from J; bases unmatched to any gene: 10. Per the germline V gene, CDR1 is SGHAT and CDR2 is FQNNGV. Here the CDR3 DNA reads TGTGCCAGCAGGGGGGGGACTAGCGGGAGTAATTTCTACAATGAGCAGTTCTTC. Amino acids: CASRGGTSGSNFYNEQFF.

V is TRBV2 and J is TRBJ2-2, with D possibly matching TRBD2 (5 bases). Germline V lookup: CDR1 SNHLY, CDR2 FYNNEI. Trimming took 6 bases from V and 1 from J, leaving 15 bases between them. The length of the CDR3 is 16 residues. Written as DNA, the CDR3 is TGTGCCAGCAGCGTTAAGGCGGGTGTGAACACCGGGGAGCTGTTTTTT. Protein: CASSVKAGVNTGELFF.

The chain joins TRBV5-1 to TRBJ2-5, with D perhaps TRBD1 (6 bases). CDR1 SGHRS and CDR2 YFSETQ come from the germline V gene. Trimming took off 5 bases at V and 5 bases at J, with 16 bases between the two ends. The length of the CDR3 is 14 residues. The CDR3 loop is CASRSTQGDETQYF. As DNA, the CDR3 is TGCGCCAGCAGATCAACACAGGGCGACGAGACCCAGTACTTC.

The V and J genes are TRBV18 and TRBJ1-1; TRBD1 agrees at 7 bases. J lost 1 base, V lost 1 base, and 0 bases had no gene match. Germline assignment: CDR1 KGHSH and CDR2 LQKENI. The CDR3 loop spans 14 amino acids. The CDR3 nucleotides read TGTGCCAGCTCACCACAGGGGGCGAACACTGAAGCTTTCTTT. Its translation is CASSPQGANTEAFF.

The chain recombines TRBV9 with TRBJ1-3, with a tentative D call TRBD1 (5 bases). The CDR3 has 16 amino acids. V gave up 3 bases and J gave up 8 bases, with 21 bases separating them. Germline CDR1 is SGDLS and CDR2 is YYNGEE. CDR3: CASSANTGGNEDTIYF. As DNA, the CDR3 is TGTGCCAGCAGCGCAAATACCGGGGGAAACGAGGACACCATATATTTT.

V is TRBV7-8 and J is TRBJ1-5; 7 positions agree with TRBD1. Losses at the gene ends were 4 bases for V and 5 bases for J; bases not matched to a gene: 11. The CDR3 is 16 residues long. Germline V CDR1 and CDR2: SGHVS, FQNEAQ. The CDR3 DNA reads TGTGCCAGCAGCTCCTACAGGGGCAGAGGCGATCAGCCCCAGCATTTT. Its translation: CASSSYRGRGDQPQHF.

The chain carries TRBV7-9 and TRBJ2-7; D is perhaps TRBD2 (5 bases). V lost 6 bases, J lost 3 bases, and 15 bases lay in between. This CDR3 has 14 residues. In germline, CDR1 is SEHNR, CDR2 FQNEAQ (reference sequence). The CDR3 DNA sequence: TGTGCCAGCAGTCCTCCGGGATCTTTCTACGAGCAGTACTTC. Translating it yields CASSPPGSFYEQYF.

J is TRBJ2-3 and V is TRBV3-1 (or the pseudogene TRBV3-2), with TRBD2 identical over 10 bases. Germline loops: CDR1 LGHDT, CDR2 YNNKEL (reference sequence). This CDR3 comprises 17 residues. The V segment lost 0 bases and the J segment 0 bases; nucleotides outside the gene matches: 3. The CDR3 here is CASSQDLLAGSTDTQYF. The DNA for the CDR3 is TGTGCCAGCAGCCAAGATTTACTAGCGGGGAGCACAGATACGCAGTATTTT.

J is TRBJ2-1 and V is TRBV2; TRBD1 is a possible D gene (6 bases). The CDR3 contains 16 residues. CDR1 and CDR2 (germline): SNHLY, FYNNEI. V was pared by 5 bases and J by 6 bases, with 20 bases between. In DNA form, the CDR3 reads TGTGCCAGCAGTAAGGACAGCTCATATCTTTTCAATGAGCAGTTCTTC. This gives the protein CASSKDSSYLFNEQFF.

This chain links TRBV7-9 with TRBJ2-7; D possibly corresponds to TRBD2 (5 bases). V was cut by 5 bases and J by 3 bases, with 11 bases left in between. The CDR3 covers 13 residues. CDR1 is SEHNR, CDR2 FQNEAQ, per germline (reference sequence). The CDR3 sequence: CASSLGRDYEQYF. CDR3 coding DNA: TGTGCCAGCAGCCTCGGACGGGACTACGAGCAGTACTTC.

The chain couples TRBV12-5 to TRBJ1-6; no clear D gene. Trimming shortened V by 2 bases and J by 7 bases, and 3 bases separated the two germline ends. The CDR3 extends over 12 amino acids. Per germline, CDR1 LGHNT and CDR2 FRNRAP. The CDR3 region has the DNA TGTGCTAGTGGTTTGAGGAATTCACCCCTCCACTTT. This codes for CASGLRNSPLHF. Complete variable domain (other parts from reference TRBV12-5 and TRBJ1-6): DARVTQTPRHKVTEMGQEVTMRCQPILGHNTVFWYRQTMMQGLELLAYFRNRAPLDDSGMPKDRFSAEMPDATLATLKIQPSEPRDSAVYFCASGLRNSPLHFGNGTRLTVT.

The rearrangement links TRBV3-1 (or the pseudogene TRBV3-2) to TRBJ1-5; 9 nucleotides agree with TRBD1. Germline CDR1 and CDR2: LGHDT and YNNKEL (reference sequence). This CDR3 has 14 residues. The trim removed 6 bases at V and 5 bases at J, leaving 5 bases unmatched. CDR3 sequence reads: CASSKGTGYQPQHF. CDR3 sequence (DNA): TGTGCCAGCAGTAAAGGGACAGGGTATCAGCCCCAGCATTTT.

The chain recombines TRBV7-2 with TRBJ1-2; D remains ambiguous. CDR3 length equals 14 residues. With 1 base removed from V and 4 bases from J, the gap between germline ends came to 10 bases. The V gene's germline CDR1 is SGHTA and CDR2 FQGNSA. The CDR3 spells CASSLGVLGYGYTF. The DNA for the CDR3 is TGTGCCAGCAGCTTAGGTGTTCTGGGCTATGGCTACACCTTC.

This sequence joins TRBV7-9 and TRBJ2-3; D remains ambiguous. The germline CDR1 and CDR2 sequences are SEHNR and FQNEAQ (reference sequence). V was cut by 5 bases and J by 2 bases, with 8 bases left in between. This CDR3 comprises 13 residues. The DNA for the CDR3 is TGTGCCAGCAGCCCAATCACCACAGATACGCAGTATTTT. Amino acids: CASSPITTDTQYF.

This chain connects TRBV4-3 to TRBJ1-4; perhaps TRBD1 as D (6 bases). There are 14 residues in the CDR3. Germline CDR1 LGHNA, CDR2 YSLEER. V dropped 2 bases and J dropped 5 bases, with 9 bases sitting between them. The CDR3 DNA follows: TGCGCCAGCAGCCAACCAGGACAGAATGAAAAACTGTTTTTT. Protein product: CASSQPGQNEKLFF.

This clone was detected only a few times. The gene calls are TRBV9 and TRBJ1-2; D unresolved. Germline CDR1 reads SGDLS; CDR2 reads YYNGEE. The length of the CDR3 is 18 residues. Trimming pared 6 bases from V and 7 bases from J, leaving 31 bases between. This CDR3 reads CASTKDGGSQFAGGGYTF. CDR3 DNA: TGTGCCAGCACCAAAGATGGTGGGTCCCAATTTGCCGGAGGTGGCTACACCTTC.

This clone was detected only once. This sequence joins TRBV18 and TRBJ1-2, with 7 bases aligning to TRBD1. The CDR3 is made up of 14 amino acids. Germline CDR1 and CDR2: KGHSH and LQKENI. V dropped 6 bases and J dropped 6; count of bases not matched to a gene: 10. CDR3 protein: CASSIRQGDHGYTF. DNA for the CDR3: TGTGCCAGCTCTATTCGTCAGGGGGATCATGGCTACACCTTC. Filled out from reference TRBV18 and TRBJ1-2, the complete variable domain reads NAGVMQNPRHLVRRRGQEARLRCSPMKGHSHVYWYRQLPEEGLKFMVYLQKENIIDESGMPKERFSAEFPKEGPSILRIQQVVRGDSAAYFCASSIRQGDHGYTFGSGTRLTVV.